This T cell receptor beta chain was retrieved from a study of T cell responses to AZD1222 COVID-19 vaccine. Whole-study findings and limits: Without day 14 samples, only post-peak T cell repertoires were studied.

Regarding this clone: No antigen is known for it.

Clones were sequenced by immunoSEQ multiplex PCR, and TCRdb holds only the in-frame ones, with some missing. Here the sample spans around 150,000 clones, about nine tenths being singletons. This clonotype was sampled from an adult in good health. Sample: peripheral blood, taken on day 0 of AZD1222 vaccination.

The CDR3 is CASSLDGPISSEQYF. Here the CDR3 DNA reads TGTGCCAGCAGCTTAGATGGGCCTATCTCGAGCGAGCAGTACTTC. The chain joins TRBV7-9 to TRBJ2-7; no definite D call. The CDR3 contains 15 residues. Germline-derived CDR1 and CDR2 are SEHNR and FQNEAQ (reference sequence). V was shortened by 1 base and J by 6 bases, with 16 bases between the two germline ends.